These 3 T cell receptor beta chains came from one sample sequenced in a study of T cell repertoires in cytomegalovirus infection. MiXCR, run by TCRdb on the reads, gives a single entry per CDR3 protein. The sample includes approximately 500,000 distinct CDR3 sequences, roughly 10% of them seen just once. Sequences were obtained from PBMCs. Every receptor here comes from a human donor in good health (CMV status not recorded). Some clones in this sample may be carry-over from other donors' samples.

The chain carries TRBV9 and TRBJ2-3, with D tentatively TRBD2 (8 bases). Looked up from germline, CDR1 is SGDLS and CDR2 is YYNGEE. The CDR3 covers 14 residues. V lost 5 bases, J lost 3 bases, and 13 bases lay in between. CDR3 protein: CASRGQRGTDTQYF. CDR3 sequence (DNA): TGTGCCAGCAGGGGACAGCGGGGGACAGATACGCAGTATTTT. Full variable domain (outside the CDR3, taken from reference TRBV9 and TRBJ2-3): DSGVTQTPKHLITATGQRVTLRCSPRSGDLSVYWYQQSLDQGLQFLIQYYNGEERAKGNILERFSAQQFPDLHSELNLSSLELGDSALYFCASRGQRGTDTQYFGPGTRLTVL.

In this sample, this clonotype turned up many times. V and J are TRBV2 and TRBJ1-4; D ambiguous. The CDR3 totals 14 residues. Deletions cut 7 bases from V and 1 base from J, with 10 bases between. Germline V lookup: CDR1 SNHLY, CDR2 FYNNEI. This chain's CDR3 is CASNARVTNEKLFF. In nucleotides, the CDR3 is TGTGCCAGCAATGCCCGTGTAACTAATGAAAAACTGTTTTTT.

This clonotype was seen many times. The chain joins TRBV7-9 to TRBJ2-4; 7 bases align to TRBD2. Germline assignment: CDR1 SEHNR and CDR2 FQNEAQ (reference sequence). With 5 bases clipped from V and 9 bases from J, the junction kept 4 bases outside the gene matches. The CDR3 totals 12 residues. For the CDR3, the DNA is TGTGCCAGCAGCCCGGGGGGAGGCATTCAGTACTTC. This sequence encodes CASSPGGGIQYF.